This TCR beta chain was captured by sequencing in a study of shared clonotypes between healthy human individuals. Study findings and constraints: When naive CD4 clonotypes were compared across a few donors, 4% to 6.5% were shared.

CDR3 length: 16 residues. V was pared by 2 bases and J by 3 bases, with 8 bases of the junction left unmatched. From germline, CDR1 is MGHDK and CDR2 SYGVNS. Clones were sequenced by immunoSEQ multiplex PCR, and TCRdb holds only the in-frame ones, with some missing. The table includes 650,000 to 700,000 clones, around 90% detected once. Of note for this clone: Antigen unknown.

This TCR derives from a man younger than 35 in good health. Some clones in this sample may be carry-over from other donors' samples. The material sequenced was memory CD8+ T cells from PBMCs. Regarding subset: CD45RO+ cells pooled with CCR7-negative TemRA cells. The chain employs TRBV25-1 and TRBJ1-2, with 8 bases identical to TRBD1. The DNA of the CDR3 is TGTGCCAGCAGTGAACTGGGGACAGGAGGTTACTATGGCTACACCTTC. Amino acids: CASSELGTGGYYGYTF.